This TCR beta chain was obtained from a study of cytomegalovirus exposure and HLA in healthy donors. Concerning this clone itself: Its target is unknown.

Both 60 Vbeta primers and 13 Jbeta primers went into the PCR. The data were produced by immunoSEQ multiplex PCR, yet TCRdb's version contains in-frame clones alone and is incomplete. Among about 130,000 clones listed, around 77% were seen once. Whole-study findings and limits: Most of the CMV-associated TCR beta chains (in a later analysis) appeared to be HLA-restricted. 164 TCR beta chains were listed as cytomegalovirus-associated. Most TCR beta V segments were productive about 90% or about 30% of the time in an earlier analysis.

The CDR3 runs 14 residues. Trimming stripped 3 bases from V and 0 bases from J, with 9 bases between. Germline-derived CDR1 and CDR2 are SGHNT and YYREEE (reference sequence). V usage is TRBV5-4 and J usage is TRBJ1-1; unclear D gene. The origin of this receptor is a man aged 50 to 60 in good health and CMV-seronegative. Sequenced sample: PBMCs. The CDR3 DNA sequence: TGTGCCAGCAGCTCACCCCAGATGAACACTGAAGCTTTCTTT. Amino acid sequence: CASSSPQMNTEAFF.